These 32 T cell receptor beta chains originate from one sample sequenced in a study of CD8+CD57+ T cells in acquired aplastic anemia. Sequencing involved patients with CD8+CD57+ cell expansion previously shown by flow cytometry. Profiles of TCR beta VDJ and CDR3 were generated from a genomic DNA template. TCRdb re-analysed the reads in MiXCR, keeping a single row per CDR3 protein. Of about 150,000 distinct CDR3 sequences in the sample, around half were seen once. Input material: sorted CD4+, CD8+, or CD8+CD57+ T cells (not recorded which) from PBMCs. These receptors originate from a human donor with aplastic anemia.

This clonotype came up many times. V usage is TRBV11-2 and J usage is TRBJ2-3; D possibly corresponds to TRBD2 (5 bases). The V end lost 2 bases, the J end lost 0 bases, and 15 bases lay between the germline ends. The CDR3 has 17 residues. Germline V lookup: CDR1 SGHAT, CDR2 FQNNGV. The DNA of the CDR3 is TGTGCCAGCAGCTTACGTCGGATGCGGGCAAGCACAGATACGCAGTATTTT. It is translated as CASSLRRMRASTDTQYF.

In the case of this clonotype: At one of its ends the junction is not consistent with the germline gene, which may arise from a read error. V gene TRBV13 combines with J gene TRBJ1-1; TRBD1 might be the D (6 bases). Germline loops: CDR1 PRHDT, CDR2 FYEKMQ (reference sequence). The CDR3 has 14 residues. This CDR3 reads CAGSRGHLNTEAFF. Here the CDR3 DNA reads TGTGCCGGCAGCAGGGGACACCTGAACACTGAAGCTTTCTTT.

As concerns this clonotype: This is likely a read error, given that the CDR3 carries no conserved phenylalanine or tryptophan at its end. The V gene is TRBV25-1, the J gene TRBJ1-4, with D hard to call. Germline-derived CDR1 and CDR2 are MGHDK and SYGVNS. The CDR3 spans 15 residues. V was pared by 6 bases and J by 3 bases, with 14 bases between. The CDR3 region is CASSPPGAPNEKLFL. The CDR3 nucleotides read TGTGCCAGCAGCCCCCCGGGCGCCCCTAATGAAAAACTGTTTCTT.

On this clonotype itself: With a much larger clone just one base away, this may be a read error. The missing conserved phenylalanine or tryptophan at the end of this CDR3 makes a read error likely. The CDR3 region has the DNA TGTGCCAGCAGCTTGACAAGCTATGGCTACACCTCC. This sequence encodes CASSLTSYGYTS. V gene TRBV5-4 combines with J gene TRBJ1-2, with D uncertain. V was cut by 1 base and J by 4 bases, with 5 bases left in between. The CDR3 has 12 amino acids. Germline lookup yields CDR1 SGHNT and CDR2 YYREEE (reference sequence).

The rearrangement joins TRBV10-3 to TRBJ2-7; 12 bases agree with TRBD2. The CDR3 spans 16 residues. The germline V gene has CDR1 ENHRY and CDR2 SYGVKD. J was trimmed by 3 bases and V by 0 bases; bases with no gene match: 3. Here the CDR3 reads CAISESGTSGFYEQYF. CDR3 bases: TGTGCCATCAGTGAGTCGGGGACTAGCGGGTTCTACGAGCAGTACTTC.

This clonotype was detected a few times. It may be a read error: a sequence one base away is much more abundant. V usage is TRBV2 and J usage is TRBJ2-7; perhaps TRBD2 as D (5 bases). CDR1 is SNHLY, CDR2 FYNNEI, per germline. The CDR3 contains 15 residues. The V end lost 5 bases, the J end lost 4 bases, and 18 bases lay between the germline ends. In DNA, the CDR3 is TGTGCCAGCAGTTACTCTAGGCTAGCTCGGTACGAGCAGTACTTC. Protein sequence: CASSYSRLARYEQYF.

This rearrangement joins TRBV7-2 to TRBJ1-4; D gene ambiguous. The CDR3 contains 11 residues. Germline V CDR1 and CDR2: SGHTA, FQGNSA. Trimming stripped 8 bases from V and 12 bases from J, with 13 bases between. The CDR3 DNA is TGTGCCAGCGGAAGTAGTGAGGAACTGTTTTTT. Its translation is CASGSSEELFF.

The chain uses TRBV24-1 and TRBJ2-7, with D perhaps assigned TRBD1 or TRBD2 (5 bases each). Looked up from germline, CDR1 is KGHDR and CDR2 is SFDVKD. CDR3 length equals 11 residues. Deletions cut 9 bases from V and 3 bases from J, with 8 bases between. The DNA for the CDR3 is TGTGCCACCCGGGGCTACTACGAGCAGTACTTC. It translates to CATRGYYEQYF.

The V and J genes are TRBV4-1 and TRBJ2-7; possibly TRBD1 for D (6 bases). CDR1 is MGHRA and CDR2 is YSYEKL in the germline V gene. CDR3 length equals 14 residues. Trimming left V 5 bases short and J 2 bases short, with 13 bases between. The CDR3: CASSAQGPPYEQYF. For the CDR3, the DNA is TGCGCCAGCAGCGCGCAGGGGCCGCCCTACGAGCAGTACTTC.

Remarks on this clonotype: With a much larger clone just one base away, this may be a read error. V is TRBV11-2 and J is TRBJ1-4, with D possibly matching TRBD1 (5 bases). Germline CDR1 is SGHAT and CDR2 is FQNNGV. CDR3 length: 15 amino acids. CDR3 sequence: CAGSLGAGRKEKLFF. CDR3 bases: TGTGCCGGCAGCTTAGGGGCAGGGAGGAAGGAAAAACTGTTTTTT.

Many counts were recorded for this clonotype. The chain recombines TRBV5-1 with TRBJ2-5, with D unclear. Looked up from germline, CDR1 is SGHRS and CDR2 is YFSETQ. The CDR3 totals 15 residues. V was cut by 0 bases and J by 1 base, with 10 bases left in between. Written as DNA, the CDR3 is TGCGCCAGCAGCTTGGATCCCCCCCCCCAAGAGACCCAGTACTTC. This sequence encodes CASSLDPPPQETQYF.

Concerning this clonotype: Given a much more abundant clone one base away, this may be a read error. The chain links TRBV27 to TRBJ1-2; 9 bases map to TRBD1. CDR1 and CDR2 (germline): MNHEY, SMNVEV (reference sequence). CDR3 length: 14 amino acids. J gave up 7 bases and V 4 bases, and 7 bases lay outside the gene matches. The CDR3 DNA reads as TGTGCCAGCAGTTCAGGGACAGGGATACTTGGCTACACCTTC. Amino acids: CASSSGTGILGYTF.

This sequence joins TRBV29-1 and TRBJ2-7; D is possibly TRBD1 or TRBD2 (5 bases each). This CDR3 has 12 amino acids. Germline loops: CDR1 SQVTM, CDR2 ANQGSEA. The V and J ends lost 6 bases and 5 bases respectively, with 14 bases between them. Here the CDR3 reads CSVGNRGDEQYF. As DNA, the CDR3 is TGCAGCGTAGGGAATAGGGGAGACGAGCAGTACTTC.

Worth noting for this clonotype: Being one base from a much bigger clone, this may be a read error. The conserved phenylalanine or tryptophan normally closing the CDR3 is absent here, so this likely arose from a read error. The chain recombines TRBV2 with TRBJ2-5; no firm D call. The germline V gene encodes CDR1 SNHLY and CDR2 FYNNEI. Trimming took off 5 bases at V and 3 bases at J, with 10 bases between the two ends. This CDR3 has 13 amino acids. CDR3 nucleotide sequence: TGTGCCAGCAGTTTATCGTCAGAAGAGACCCAGTACTCC. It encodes CASSLSSEETQYS.

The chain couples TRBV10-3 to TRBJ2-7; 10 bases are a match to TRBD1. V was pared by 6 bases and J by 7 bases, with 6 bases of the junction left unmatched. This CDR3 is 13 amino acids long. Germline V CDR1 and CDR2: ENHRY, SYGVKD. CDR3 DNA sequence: TGTGCCATCAGCGGACAGGGGGTTAATGAGCAGTACGTC. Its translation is CAISGQGVNEQYV.

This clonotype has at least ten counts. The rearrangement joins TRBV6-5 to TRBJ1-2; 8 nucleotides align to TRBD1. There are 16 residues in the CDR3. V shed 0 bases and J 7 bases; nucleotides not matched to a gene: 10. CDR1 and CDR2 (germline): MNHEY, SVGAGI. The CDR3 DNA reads TGTGCCAGCAGTTACTCGACTCCCAGGGGGCAGGGTGGCTACACCTTC. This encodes CASSYSTPRGQGGYTF.

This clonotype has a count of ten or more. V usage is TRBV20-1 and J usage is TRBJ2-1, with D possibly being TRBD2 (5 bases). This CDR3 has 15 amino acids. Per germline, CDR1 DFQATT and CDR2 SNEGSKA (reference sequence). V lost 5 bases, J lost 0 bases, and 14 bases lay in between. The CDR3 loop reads CSAPGRGSSYNEQFF. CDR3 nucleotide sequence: TGCAGTGCTCCAGGACGAGGGAGCTCCTACAATGAGCAGTTCTTC.

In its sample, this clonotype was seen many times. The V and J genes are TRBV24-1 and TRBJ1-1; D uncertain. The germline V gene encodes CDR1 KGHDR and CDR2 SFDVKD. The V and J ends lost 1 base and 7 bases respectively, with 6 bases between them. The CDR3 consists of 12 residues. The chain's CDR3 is CATSDFGREAFF. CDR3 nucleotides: TGTGCCACCAGTGATTTCGGGCGTGAAGCTTTCTTT.

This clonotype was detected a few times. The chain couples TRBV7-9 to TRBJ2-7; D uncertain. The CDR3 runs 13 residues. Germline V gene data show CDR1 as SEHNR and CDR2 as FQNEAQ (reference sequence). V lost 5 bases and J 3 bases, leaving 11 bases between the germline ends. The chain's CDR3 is CASSPDHVYEQYF. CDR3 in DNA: TGTGCCAGCAGCCCCGACCACGTCTACGAGCAGTACTTC.

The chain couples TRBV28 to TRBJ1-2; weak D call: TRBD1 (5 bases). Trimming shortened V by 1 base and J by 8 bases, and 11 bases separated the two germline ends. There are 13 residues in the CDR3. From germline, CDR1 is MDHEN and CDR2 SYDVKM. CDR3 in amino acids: CASSLFPGKGYTF. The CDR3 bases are TGTGCCAGCAGTTTATTTCCAGGGAAGGGCTACACCTTC.

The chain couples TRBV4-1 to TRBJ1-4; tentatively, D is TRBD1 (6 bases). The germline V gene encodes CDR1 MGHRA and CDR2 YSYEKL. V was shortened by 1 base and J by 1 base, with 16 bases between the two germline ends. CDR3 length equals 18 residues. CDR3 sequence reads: CASSQGGTPPQTNEKLFF. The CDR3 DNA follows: TGCGCCAGCAGCCAAGGAGGGACACCACCACAAACTAATGAAAAACTGTTTTTT.

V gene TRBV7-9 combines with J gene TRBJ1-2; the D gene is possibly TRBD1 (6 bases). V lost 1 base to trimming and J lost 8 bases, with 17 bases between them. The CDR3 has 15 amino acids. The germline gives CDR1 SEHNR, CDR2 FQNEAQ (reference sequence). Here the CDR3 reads CASSLVAGVGYGYTF. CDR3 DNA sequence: TGTGCCAGCAGCTTAGTTGCAGGGGTCGGATACGGCTACACCTTC.

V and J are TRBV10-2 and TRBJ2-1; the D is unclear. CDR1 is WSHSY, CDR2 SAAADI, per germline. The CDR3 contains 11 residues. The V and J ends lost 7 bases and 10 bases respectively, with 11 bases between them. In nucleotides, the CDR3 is TGCGCCAGCAAAGCGATATGGGAGCAGTTCTTC. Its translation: CASKAIWEQFF.

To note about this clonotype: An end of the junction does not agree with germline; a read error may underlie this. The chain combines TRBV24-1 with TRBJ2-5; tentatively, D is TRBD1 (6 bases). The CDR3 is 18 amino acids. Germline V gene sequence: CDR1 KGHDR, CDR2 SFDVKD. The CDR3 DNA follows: TGTGCCGCCAGTGAAAATCAAGCTACAACAGGGTTGGTTGAGACCCAGTATTTC. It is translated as CAASENQATTGLVETQYF.

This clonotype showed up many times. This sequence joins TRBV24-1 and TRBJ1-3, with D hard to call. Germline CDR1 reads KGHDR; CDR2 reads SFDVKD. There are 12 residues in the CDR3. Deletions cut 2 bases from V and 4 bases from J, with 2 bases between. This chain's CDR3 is CATSDSGNTIYF. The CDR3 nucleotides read TGTGCCACCAGTGATTCCGGAAACACCATATATTTT.

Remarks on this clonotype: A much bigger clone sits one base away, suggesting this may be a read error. The CDR3 region is CASSYEGGYSYTF. The CDR3 bases are TGTGCCAGCAGTTATGAAGGGGGCTATAGCTACACCTTC. The rearrangement uses TRBV10-3 and TRBJ1-2, with TRBD1 matching over 7 bases. The germline CDR1 and CDR2 sequences are ENHRY and SYGVKD. The CDR3 runs to 13 residues.

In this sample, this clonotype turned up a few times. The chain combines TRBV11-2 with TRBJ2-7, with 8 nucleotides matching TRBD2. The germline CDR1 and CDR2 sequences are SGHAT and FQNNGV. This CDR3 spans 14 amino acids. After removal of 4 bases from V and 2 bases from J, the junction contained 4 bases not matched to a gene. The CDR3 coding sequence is TGTGCCAGCAGCTCCGGACTAGCCGCCTACGAGCAGTACTTC. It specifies CASSSGLAAYEQYF.

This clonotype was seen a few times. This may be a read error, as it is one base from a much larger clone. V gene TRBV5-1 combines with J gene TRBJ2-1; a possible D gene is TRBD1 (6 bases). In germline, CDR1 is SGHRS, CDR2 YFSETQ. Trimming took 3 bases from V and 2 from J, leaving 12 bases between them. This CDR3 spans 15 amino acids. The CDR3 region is CASSWTEDAYNEQFF. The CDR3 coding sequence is TGCGCCAGCAGCTGGACAGAGGATGCCTACAATGAGCAGTTCTTC.

The chain's CDR3 is CATGDRNNSPLHF. The CDR3 nucleotides are TGTGCCACTGGCGACAGGAATAATTCACCCCTCCACTTT. This chain connects TRBV19 to TRBJ1-6; tentative D call: TRBD1 (6 bases). Germline CDR1 LNHDA, CDR2 SQIVND (reference sequence). The CDR3 is 13 residues long. Trimming took off 10 bases at V and 5 bases at J, with 12 bases between the two ends.

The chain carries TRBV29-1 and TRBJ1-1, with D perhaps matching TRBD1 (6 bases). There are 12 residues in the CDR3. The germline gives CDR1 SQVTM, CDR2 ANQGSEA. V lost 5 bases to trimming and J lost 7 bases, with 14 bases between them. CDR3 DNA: TGCAGCGTTTCGCGGGGGGCATATGAAGCTTTCTTT. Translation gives CSVSRGAYEAFF.

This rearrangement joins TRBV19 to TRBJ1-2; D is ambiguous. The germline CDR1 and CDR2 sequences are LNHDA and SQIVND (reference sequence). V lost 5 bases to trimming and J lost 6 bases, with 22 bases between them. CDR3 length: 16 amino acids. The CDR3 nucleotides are TGTGCCAGTAGTGACCATCGACACGTCGTCGCGCATGGCTACACCTTC. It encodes CASSDHRHVVAHGYTF.

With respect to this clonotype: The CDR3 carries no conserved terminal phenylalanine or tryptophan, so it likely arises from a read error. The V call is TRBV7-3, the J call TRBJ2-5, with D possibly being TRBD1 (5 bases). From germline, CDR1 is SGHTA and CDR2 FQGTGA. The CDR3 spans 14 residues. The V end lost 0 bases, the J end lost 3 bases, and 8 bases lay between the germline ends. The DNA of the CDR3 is TGTGCCAGCAGCTTAACGGGGCTAGAAGAGACCCAGTACTCC. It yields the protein CASSLTGLEETQYS.